This note documents a single TCR beta chain sequence. Antigen specificity is unknown. The data originate from a study of cytomegalovirus exposure and HLA in healthy donors. Study outcomes and limitations: Previous analysis showed most TCR beta V segments were productive about 87% or about 30% of the time. The study found most TCR sequences rare, yet found some public TCRs in many donors.

Germline V CDR1 and CDR2: MRHNA, SNTAGT. V trimming: 0 bases; J trimming: 7 bases; junction bases outside the gene matches: 6. This CDR3 comprises 15 residues. In the PCR, 60 Vbeta and 13 Jbeta primers were used. TCRdb's copy holds only in-frame clones and misses some; the assay was immunoSEQ multiplex PCR. The sample has around 180,000 clones; around 81% are singletons. The J gene is TRBJ1-2, the V gene TRBV6-4; 9 nucleotides line up with TRBD1. The receptor was isolated from a man between 35 and 55 years old in good health and CMV-seronegative. The sequenced material came from PBMCs. The CDR3 protein is CASSDSTGGAGGYTF. The CDR3 nucleotides are TGTGCCAGCAGTGACTCCACAGGGGGCGCGGGTGGCTACACCTTC.